The sequence of this T cell receptor beta chain was determined in a study of cytomegalovirus exposure and HLA in healthy donors. Regarding the study as a whole: TCR beta sequences reportedly predicted most subjects' HLA-A and HLA-B alleles accurately.

On this clone: The target antigen is unknown.

It was with 60 Vbeta and 13 Jbeta primers that the PCR ran. Data came from immunoSEQ multiplex PCR; TCRdb stores just in-frame clones and leaves some out. The top ten clones hold 6.5% to 9.5% of a sample with roughly 100,000 clones, 60% to 85% of them seen once. The source material was PBMCs. The origin of this receptor is a woman aged 40 to 55 in good health and CMV-seropositive.

As DNA, the CDR3 is TGCAGTGCTAGACAGGGGTACGAGCAGTACTTC. Translated: CSARQGYEQYF. The V call is TRBV20-1, the J call TRBJ2-7; D is perhaps TRBD1 (6 bases). The CDR3 sequence is 11 residues long. CDR1 and CDR2 (germline): DFQATT, SNEGSKA (reference sequence). V lost 2 bases and J 4 bases, leaving 6 bases between the germline ends.